The rows below give T cell receptor beta chains drawn from one sample of a study of T cells in Graves' hyperthyroidism and ophthalmopathy. TCRdb analysed the multiplex PCR reads with MiXCR anew, one entry per CDR3 protein. The table shows around 300,000 distinct CDR3 sequences, with about an eighth occurring only once. Input material: blood. The receptors derive from a woman aged 30 to 39 with Graves' hyperthyroidism that later progressed to Graves' ophthalmopathy. Both conserved end residues are part of each CDR3. D genes are given only for firm matches. The size field is filled for only some rows; it gives once, few, many or a size class.

J | D | V | size | CDR3 | DNA
TRBJ1-2 | NA | TRBV2 | NA | CASSGQGSNYGYTF | TGTGCCAGCTCGGGTCAGGGGTCCAACTATGGCTACACCTTC
TRBJ2-3 | NA | TRBV2 | many | CASSGFSPSTDTQYF | TGTGCCAGCAGTGGCTTTTCTCCTAGCACAGATACGCAGTATTTT
TRBJ2-7 | NA | TRBV20-1 | NA | CSARETANYEQYF | TGCAGTGCTAGAGAGACGGCTAACTACGAGCAGTACTTC
TRBJ1-4 | NA | TRBV4-1 | NA | CASSPRVREKLFF | TGCGCCAGCAGCCCTAGGGTCCGGGAAAAACTGTTTTTT
TRBJ2-7 | NA | TRBV20-1 | many | CSATTGVLGYEQYF | TGCAGTGCTACGACGGGGGTCTTGGGCTACGAGCAGTACTTC
TRBJ2-1 | NA | TRBV27 | many | CASSLGHNEQFF | TGTGCCAGCAGTTTGGGGCACAATGAGCAGTTCTTC
TRBJ2-5 | TRBD1 | TRBV28 | few | CASSFGQDQETQYF | TGTGCCAGCAGTTTCGGACAGGACCAAGAGACCCAGTACTTC
TRBJ1-1 | NA | TRBV20-1 | NA | CSARERDTEAFF | TGCAGTGCTAGAGAGCGAGACACTGAAGCTTTCTTT
TRBJ1-5 | NA | TRBV6-2/TRBV6-3 | many | CASSYSMEYSNQPQHF | TGTGCCAGCAGTTACTCGATGGAATATAGCAATCAGCCCCAGCATTTT
TRBJ2-7 | NA | TRBV20-1 | many | CSASPEFEQYF | TGCAGTGCTAGTCCAGAGTTCGAGCAGTACTTC
TRBJ1-4 | TRBD1 | TRBV7-6 | once | CASSLDPGTGEKLFF | TGTGCCAGCAGCTTAGATCCCGGGACAGGGGAAAAACTGTTTTTT
TRBJ1-5 | TRBD1 | TRBV6-5 | NA | CASSYSTGTEANQPQHF | TGTGCCAGCAGTTACTCGACCGGGACAGAGGCCAATCAGCCCCAGCATTTT
TRBJ2-2 | NA | TRBV5-1 | many | CASTLSWGQGGELFF | TGCGCCAGCACCCTATCATGGGGACAAGGCGGGGAGCTGTTTTTT
TRBJ2-1 | NA | TRBV7-2 | many | CASRYGTQNEQFF | TGTGCCAGCAGGTACGGGACTCAGAATGAGCAGTTCTTC
TRBJ2-3 | TRBD1 | TRBV11-2 | NA | CASRDRGDTQYF | TGTGCCAGCAGGGACAGGGGGGATACGCAGTATTTT
TRBJ2-5 | TRBD1 | TRBV6-2/TRBV6-3 | NA | CASSPIPTGEQETQYF | TGTGCCAGCAGTCCAATCCCTACAGGGGAACAAGAGACCCAGTACTTC
TRBJ2-1 | TRBD2 | TRBV20-1 | NA | CSAQTGTSGDEQFF | TGCAGTGCTCAGACCGGGACTAGCGGCGATGAGCAGTTCTTC
TRBJ1-5 | TRBD1 | TRBV3-1 | NA | CASSPLSGTGVQPQHF | TGTGCCAGCAGCCCCCTGTCCGGGACAGGGGTTCAGCCCCAGCATTTT
TRBJ2-3 | TRBD2 | TRBV20-1 | few | CSAKLAGTWEYF | TGCAGTGCTAAACTAGCGGGGACGTGGGAGTATTTT
TRBJ2-2 | NA | TRBV19 | few | CASSIDRGTGELFF | TGTGCCAGTAGTATAGACCGAGGCACCGGGGAGCTGTTTTTT
TRBJ1-6 | TRBD1 | TRBV27 | many | CASRQGSNSPLHF | TGTGCCAGCAGACAGGGGTCCAATTCACCCCTCCACTTT
TRBJ2-5 | NA | TRBV20-1 | many | CSALSSVMRETQYF | TGCAGTGCGCTTTCTAGCGTCATGAGGGAGACCCAGTACTTC
TRBJ2-6 | NA | TRBV20-1 | many | CSASRPGVGANVLTF | TGCAGTGCTAGTCGGCCAGGTGTTGGGGCCAACGTCCTGACTTTC
TRBJ2-1 | NA | TRBV30 | many | CAWSALTSPGNEQFF | TGTGCCTGGAGTGCCCTGACTTCCCCGGGTAATGAGCAGTTCTTC
TRBJ2-7 | NA | TRBV5-8 | few | CASSPNGREDEQYF | TGTGCCAGCAGCCCGAACGGCAGGGAGGACGAGCAGTACTTC
TRBJ1-2 | NA | TRBV6-1 | many | CASSEAPSGYGYTF | TGTGCCAGCAGTGAAGCGCCGTCGGGGTATGGCTACACCTTC
TRBJ2-1 | NA | TRBV7-9 | NA | CASSPWGSYNEQFF | TGTGCCAGCAGCCCCTGGGGCTCCTACAATGAGCAGTTCTTC
TRBJ2-1 | TRBD2 | TRBV7-9 | many | CASSFPGVAGEGTYNEQFF | TGTGCCAGCAGCTTCCCGGGGGTAGCGGGGGAAGGGACCTACAATGAGCAGTTCTTC
TRBJ2-7 | TRBD2 | TRBV13 | many | CASGLALTYEQYF | TGTGCCAGCGGACTAGCGTTAACCTACGAGCAGTACTTC
TRBJ1-1 | NA | TRBV28 | many | CASTSQTNTEAFF | TGTGCCAGCACCAGTCAGACGAACACTGAAGCTTTCTTT
TRBJ1-5 | TRBD1 | TRBV12-3/TRBV12-4 | many | CASSLGGQGGNQPQHF | TGTGCCAGCAGTTTGGGCGGACAGGGGGGCAATCAGCCCCAGCATTTT
TRBJ1-5 | NA | TRBV28 | NA | CASSFNLQGSNQPQHF | TGTGCCAGCAGTTTTAATTTACAGGGTAGCAATCAGCCCCAGCATTTT
TRBJ1-1 | NA | TRBV12-3/TRBV12-4 | many | CASRRRQDFSLNTEAFF | TGTGCCAGCAGACGCAGACAGGACTTTTCATTGAACACTGAAGCTTTCTTT
TRBJ1-2 | TRBD1 | TRBV6-2/TRBV6-3 | many | CASSSTPTRQGRNGYTF | TGTGCCAGCAGTTCTACTCCCACTAGACAGGGGAGGAATGGCTACACCTTC
TRBJ1-1 | NA | TRBV29-1 | many | CSVEISPVNTEAFF | TGCAGCGTTGAAATATCCCCAGTGAACACTGAAGCTTTCTTT
TRBJ2-7 | NA | TRBV6-1 | many | CASSYAGGSAYEQYF | TGTGCCAGCAGTTACGCGGGCGGCTCCGCCTACGAGCAGTACTTC
TRBJ2-1 | NA | TRBV10-3 | few | CAISEQGGRGEQFF | TGTGCCATCAGTGAACAAGGGGGGCGGGGTGAGCAGTTCTTC
TRBJ2-1 | TRBD2 | TRBV30 | NA | CAWSPSGGNEQFF | TGTGCCTGGAGTCCTAGCGGGGGGAATGAGCAGTTCTTC
TRBJ2-3 | TRBD2 | TRBV20-1 | many | CSAIPPLAASTDTQYF | TGCAGTGCTATCCCGCCTCTAGCGGCTAGCACAGATACGCAGTATTTT
TRBJ2-5 | NA | TRBV20-1 | many | CSARDGGTPKETQYF | TGCAGTGCTAGGGACGGCGGGACACCAAAAGAGACCCAGTACTTC
TRBJ1-4 | NA | TRBV27 | few | CASSKTIMTATNEKLFF | TGTGCCAGCAGCAAAACGATTATGACTGCAACTAATGAAAAACTGTTTTTT
TRBJ2-6 | NA | TRBV28 | once | CASSPPGGSGANVLTF | TGTGCCAGCAGTCCCCCGGGTGGCTCTGGGGCCAACGTCCTGACTTTC
TRBJ2-1 | TRBD2 | TRBV18 | many | CASSPPSSGSSPFF | TGTGCCAGCTCACCACCATCTAGCGGGAGTTCCCCGTTCTTC
TRBJ1-6 | NA | TRBV20-1 | NA | CSAAAGNSPLHF | TGCAGTGCTGCAGCAGGAAATTCACCCCTCCACTTT
TRBJ1-2 | NA | TRBV20-1 | many | CSARDSKNYGYTF | TGCAGTGCTAGAGATTCAAAGAACTATGGCTACACCTTC
TRBJ2-5 | NA | TRBV12-5 | many | CASGLFPAIQETQYF | TGTGCTAGTGGTTTGTTCCCAGCTATCCAAGAGACCCAGTACTTC
TRBJ2-5 | TRBD2 | TRBV2 | many | CASSVGLAGVQETQYF | TGTGCCAGCAGTGTTGGCCTAGCGGGAGTCCAAGAGACCCAGTACTTC
TRBJ2-7 | TRBD1 | TRBV27 | NA | CASSLNRQGYEQYF | TGTGCCAGCAGTCTCAACCGACAGGGCTACGAGCAGTACTTC
TRBJ1-1 | NA | TRBV4-3 | many | CASSQDMGRTEAFF | TGCGCCAGCAGCCAAGACATGGGGAGGACTGAAGCTTTCTTT
TRBJ2-5 | NA | TRBV7-9 | many | CASSLAVGQGMETQYF | TGTGCCAGCAGCTTAGCGGTGGGTCAGGGGATGGAGACCCAGTACTTC
TRBJ1-5 | TRBD1 | TRBV9 | NA | CASSKGQNQPQHF | TGTGCCAGCAGTAAGGGACAGAATCAGCCCCAGCATTTT
TRBJ2-5 | TRBD2 | TRBV11-2 | NA | CASSSTSGRNHRETQYF | TGTGCCAGCAGCTCGACTAGCGGGAGGAATCATCGGGAGACCCAGTACTTC
TRBJ2-7 | NA | TRBV20-1 | many | CSASLFGYEQYF | TGCAGTGCTAGTCTCTTTGGGTACGAGCAGTACTTC
TRBJ2-2 | NA | TRBV25-1 | NA | CASSGGFRSKDGELFF | TGTGCCAGCAGTGGCGGGTTCCGCTCAAAGGACGGGGAGCTGTTTTTT
TRBJ2-5 | TRBD2 | TRBV28 | few | CASSSFGGSGETQYF | TGTGCCAGCAGTTCGTTTGGCGGGAGTGGAGAGACCCAGTACTTC